This TCR beta chain is drawn from a study of beta chain features in type 1 diabetes. Whole-study context: In age, gender and cell yields, patients were similar to healthy donors. Study conclusions and caveats: Moderate yet significant TCRB CDR3 shortening was seen in Type 1 diabetes patients in all four CD4+ subsets. Reduced insertions and increased deletions marked VDJ junctions in type 1 diabetes patients.

Researchers reported sorting CD4+ naive, central memory, regulatory and stem cell-like memory cells via CD45RO/CCR7/CD25/CD127/CD95/CD27. On this clone itself: The antigen remains undetermined.

The CDR3 runs 15 residues. Trimming pared 3 bases from V and 0 bases from J, leaving 8 bases between. Germline V lookup: CDR1 SGHNT, CDR2 YENEEA. Investigators reverse transcribed all isolated RNA, so they sequenced expressed TCRB transcripts. Sequencing used immunoSEQ multiplex PCR; TCRdb keeps in-frame clones, though not all of them. The sample shows approximately 160,000 clones, over 7.5% of them seen only once. The sample comprised central memory CD4+ T cells from blood. This rearrangement joins TRBV11-3 to TRBJ2-2, with D uncertain. This receptor was obtained from a man aged 18 to 29 in good health. DNA for the CDR3: TGTGCCAGCAGCTTGGGCCTTGCGAACACCGGGGAGCTGTTTTTT. Encoded protein: CASSLGLANTGELFF. The full variable domain, completed using reference TRBV11-3 and TRBJ2-2, is EAGVVQSPRYKIIEKKQPVAFWCNPISGHNTLYWYLQNLGQGPELLIRYENEEAVDDSQLPKDRFSAERLKGVDSTLKIQPAELGDSAVYLCASSLGLANTGELFFGEGSRLTVL.